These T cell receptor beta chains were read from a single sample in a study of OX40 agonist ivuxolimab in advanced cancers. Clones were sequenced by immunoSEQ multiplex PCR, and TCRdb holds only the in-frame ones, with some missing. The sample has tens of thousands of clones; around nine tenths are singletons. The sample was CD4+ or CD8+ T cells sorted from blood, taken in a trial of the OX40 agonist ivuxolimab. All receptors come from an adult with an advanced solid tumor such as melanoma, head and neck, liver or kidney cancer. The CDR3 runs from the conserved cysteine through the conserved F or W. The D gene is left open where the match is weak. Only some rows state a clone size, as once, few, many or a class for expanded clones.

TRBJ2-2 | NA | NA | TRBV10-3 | CAISGTRVGNTGELFF | TGTGCCATCAGTGGAACCAGGGTAGGGAACACCGGGGAGCTGTTTTTT
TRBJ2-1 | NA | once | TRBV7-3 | CASSLTGYNEQFF | TGTGCCAGCAGCTTAACCGGGTACAATGAGCAGTTCTTC
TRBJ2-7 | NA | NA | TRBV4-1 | CASSQDLQASYEQYF | TGCGCCAGCAGCCAAGATTTACAGGCGTCCTACGAGCAGTACTTC
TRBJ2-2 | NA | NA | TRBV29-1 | CSVRTANTGELFF | TGCAGCGTGCGAACAGCCAACACCGGGGAGCTGTTTTTT
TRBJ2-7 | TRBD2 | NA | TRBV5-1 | CASSLDASGSGEQYF | TGCGCCAGCAGCTTGGACGCTAGCGGGTCCGGCGAGCAGTACTTC
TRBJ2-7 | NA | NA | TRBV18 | CASSPPMATAYEQYF | TGTGCCAGCTCACCGCCGATGGCCACAGCCTACGAGCAGTACTTC
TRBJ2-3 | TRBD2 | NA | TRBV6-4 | CASSEPQRGPKDCLTDTQYF | TGTGCCAGCAGTGAACCACAGCGGGGGCCGAAGGACTGCCTCACAGATACGCAGTATTTT
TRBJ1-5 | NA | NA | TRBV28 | CASSSGRSGPDQPQHF | TGTGCCAGCAGTTCTGGTCGGTCAGGGCCTGATCAGCCCCAGCATTTT
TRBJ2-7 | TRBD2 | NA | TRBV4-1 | CASSQRTGTSENYEQYF | TGCGCCAGCAGCCAAAGAACCGGGACTAGCGAGAACTACGAGCAGTACTTC
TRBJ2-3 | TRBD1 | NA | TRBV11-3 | CASSSGTGSTDTQYF | TGTGCCAGCAGCTCCGGGACAGGGAGCACAGATACGCAGTATTTT
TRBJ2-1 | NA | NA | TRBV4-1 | CASSQATYRDYNEQFF | TGCGCCAGCAGCCAGGCTACTTACCGGGACTACAATGAGCAGTTCTTC
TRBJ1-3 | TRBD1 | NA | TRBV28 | CASRTDRVLGRAIYF | TGTGCCAGCAGAACCGACAGGGTTTTAGGACGGGCCATATATTTT
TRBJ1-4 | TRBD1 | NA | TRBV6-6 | CASSLGQGLGNEKLFF | TGTGCCAGCAGTTTGGGACAGGGGCTAGGTAATGAAAAACTGTTTTTT
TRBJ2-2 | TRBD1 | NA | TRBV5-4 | CASSRGQGATGELFF | TGTGCCAGCAGCCGGGGACAGGGGGCGACCGGGGAGCTGTTTTTT
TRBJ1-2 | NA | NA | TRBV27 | CASSLRQGNGYTF | TGTGCCAGCAGTTTACGTCAGGGGAATGGCTACACCTTC
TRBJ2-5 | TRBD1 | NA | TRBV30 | CASRQGRTTQYF | TGTGCCTCAAGACAGGGTCGCACGACCCAGTACTTC
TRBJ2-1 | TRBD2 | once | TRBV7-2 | CASSWGASGRNEQFF | TGTGCCAGCAGCTGGGGAGCTAGCGGGAGGAATGAGCAGTTCTTC
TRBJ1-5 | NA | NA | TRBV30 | CAWNAAGGNQPQHF | TGTGCCTGGAATGCAGCCGGGGGTAATCAGCCCCAGCATTTT
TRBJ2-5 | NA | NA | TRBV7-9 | CASSLEAGFRGETQYF | TGTGCCAGCAGCTTAGAAGCAGGGTTTAGGGGAGAGACCCAGTACTTC
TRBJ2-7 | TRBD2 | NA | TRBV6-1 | CASSERTSDEQYF | TGTGCCAGCAGTGAAAGGACTAGCGACGAGCAGTACTTC
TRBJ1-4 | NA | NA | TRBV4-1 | CASSQVGRNEKLFF | TGCGCCAGCAGCCAAGTCGGCCGTAATGAAAAACTGTTTTTT
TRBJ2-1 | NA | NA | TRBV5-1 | CASSTASHYNEQFF | TGCGCCAGCAGCACCGCGTCGCACTACAATGAGCAGTTCTTC
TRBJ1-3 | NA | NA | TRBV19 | CASSIAWGSGNTIYF | TGTGCCAGTAGTATAGCCTGGGGATCAGGAAACACCATATATTTT
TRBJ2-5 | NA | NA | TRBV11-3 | CASSFRPGQPAIQTQYF | TGTGCCAGCAGCTTCCGACCCGGGCAGCCGGCGATTCAGACCCAGTACTTC